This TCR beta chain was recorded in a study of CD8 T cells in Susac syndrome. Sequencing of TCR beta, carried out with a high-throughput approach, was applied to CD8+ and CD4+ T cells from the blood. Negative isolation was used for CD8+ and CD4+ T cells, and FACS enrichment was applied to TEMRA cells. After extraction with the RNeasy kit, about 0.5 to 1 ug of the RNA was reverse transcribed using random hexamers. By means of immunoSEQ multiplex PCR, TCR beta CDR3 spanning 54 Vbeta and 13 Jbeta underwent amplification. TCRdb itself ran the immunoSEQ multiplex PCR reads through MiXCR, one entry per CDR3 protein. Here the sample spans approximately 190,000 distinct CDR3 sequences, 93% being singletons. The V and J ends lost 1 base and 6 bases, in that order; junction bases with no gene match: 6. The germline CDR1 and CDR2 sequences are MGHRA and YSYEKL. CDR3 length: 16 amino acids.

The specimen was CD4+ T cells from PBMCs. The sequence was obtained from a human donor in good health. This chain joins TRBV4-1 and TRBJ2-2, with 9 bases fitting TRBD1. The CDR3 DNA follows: TGCGCCAGCAGCCAAGTTACAGGGGGCGCCGCCGGGGAGCTGTTTTTT. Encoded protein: CASSQVTGGAAGELFF.